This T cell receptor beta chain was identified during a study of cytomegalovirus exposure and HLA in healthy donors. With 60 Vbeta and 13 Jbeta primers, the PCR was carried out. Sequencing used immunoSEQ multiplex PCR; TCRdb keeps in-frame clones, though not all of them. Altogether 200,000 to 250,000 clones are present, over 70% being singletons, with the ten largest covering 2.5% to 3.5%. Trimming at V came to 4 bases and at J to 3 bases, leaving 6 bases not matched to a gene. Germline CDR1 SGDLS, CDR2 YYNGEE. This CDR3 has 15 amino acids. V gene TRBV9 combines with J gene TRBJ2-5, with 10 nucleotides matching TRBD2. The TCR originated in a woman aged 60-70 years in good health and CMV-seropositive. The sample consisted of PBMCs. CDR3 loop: CASSSSGTSEETQYF. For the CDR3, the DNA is TGTGCCAGCAGCTCCAGTGGGACTAGCGAAGAGACCCAGTACTTC.